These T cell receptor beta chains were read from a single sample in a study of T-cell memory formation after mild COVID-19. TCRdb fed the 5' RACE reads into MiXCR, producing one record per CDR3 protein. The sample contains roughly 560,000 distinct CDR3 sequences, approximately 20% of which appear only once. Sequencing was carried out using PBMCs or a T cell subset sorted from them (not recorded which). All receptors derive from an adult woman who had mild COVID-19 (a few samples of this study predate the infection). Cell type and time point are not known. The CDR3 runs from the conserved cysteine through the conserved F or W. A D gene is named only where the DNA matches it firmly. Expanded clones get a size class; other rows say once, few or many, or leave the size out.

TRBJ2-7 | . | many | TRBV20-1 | CSASDYRGRETYEQYF | TGCAGTGCTAGCGACTACCGGGGGCGGGAGACCTACGAGCAGTACTTC
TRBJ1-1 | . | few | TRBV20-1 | CSAREGGTEAFF | TGCAGTGCTAGAGAGGGGGGCACTGAAGCTTTCTTT
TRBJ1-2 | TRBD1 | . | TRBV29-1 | CSARTGDGYTF | TGCAGCGCCCGGACAGGGGATGGCTACACCTTC
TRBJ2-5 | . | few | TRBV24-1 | CATSAVRAAEETQYF | TGTGCCACCAGCGCCGTGAGGGCAGCTGAGGAGACCCAGTACTTC
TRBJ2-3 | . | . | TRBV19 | CASSIKAASTDTQYF | TGTGCCAGTAGTATCAAAGCGGCTAGCACAGATACGCAGTATTTT
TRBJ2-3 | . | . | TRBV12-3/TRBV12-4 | CASSGTEASPDTQYF | TGTGCCAGCAGTGGGACGGAGGCCTCTCCAGATACGCAGTATTTT
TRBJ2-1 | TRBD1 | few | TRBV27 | CASSEVHPGQRYNEQFF | TGTGCCAGCAGTGAGGTACATCCGGGACAGAGATACAATGAGCAGTTCTTC
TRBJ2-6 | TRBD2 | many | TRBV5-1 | CASSPGLGGSLGANVLTF | TGCGCCAGCAGTCCCGGACTAGGAGGCAGTCTGGGGGCCAACGTCCTGACTTTC
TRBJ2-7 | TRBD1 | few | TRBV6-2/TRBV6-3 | CASSYGGQTTYEQYF | TGTGCCAGCAGTTATGGGGGACAGACCACCTACGAGCAGTACTTC
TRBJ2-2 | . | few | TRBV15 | CATSVGVDTGELFF | TGTGCCACCTCCGTAGGGGTAGACACCGGGGAGCTGTTTTTT
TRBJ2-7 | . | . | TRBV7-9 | CASSLAGDSASYEQYF | TGTGCCAGCAGCTTAGCCGGCGACAGCGCGTCCTACGAGCAGTACTTC
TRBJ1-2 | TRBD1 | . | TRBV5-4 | CASSLWGQGDGYTF | TGTGCCAGCAGCTTGTGGGGACAGGGCGATGGCTACACCTTC
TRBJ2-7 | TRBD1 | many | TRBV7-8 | CASSLLRDRVYEQYF | TGTGCCAGCAGCTTACTCCGGGACAGGGTTTACGAGCAGTACTTC
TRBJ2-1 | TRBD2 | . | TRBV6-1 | CASSTSGRSSYNEQFF | TGTGCCAGCAGTACTAGCGGGCGGAGCTCCTACAATGAGCAGTTCTTC
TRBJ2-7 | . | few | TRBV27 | CASSFSGGYEQYF | TGTGCCAGCAGTTTTTCGGGCGGCTACGAGCAGTACTTC
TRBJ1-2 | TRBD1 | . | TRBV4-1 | CASSQGQYGYTF | TGCGCCAGCAGCCAGGGACAGTATGGCTACACCTTC
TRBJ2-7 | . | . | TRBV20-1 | CSAARGSSYEQYF | TGCAGTGCCGCCCGGGGTAGCTCCTACGAGCAGTACTTC
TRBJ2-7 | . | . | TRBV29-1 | CSVGSSLSSYEQYF | TGCAGCGTTGGGTCGTCGCTCAGTTCCTACGAGCAGTACTTC
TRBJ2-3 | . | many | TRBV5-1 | CASTPAGNTDTQYF | TGCGCCAGCACACCGGCGGGGAACACAGATACGCAGTATTTT
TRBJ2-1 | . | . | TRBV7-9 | CASSSGRQSAYNEQFF | TGTGCCAGCAGCTCGGGGAGACAGAGCGCCTACAATGAGCAGTTCTTC
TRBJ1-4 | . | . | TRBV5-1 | CASSRRTGIAEKLFF | TGCGCCAGCAGCAGACGAACAGGAATAGCCGAAAAACTGTTTTTT
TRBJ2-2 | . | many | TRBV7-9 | CASSLAVNTGELFF | TGTGCCAGCAGCTTGGCAGTTAACACCGGGGAGCTGTTTTTT
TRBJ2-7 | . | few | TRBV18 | CASSPLSGVPTEQYF | TGTGCCAGCTCACCACTCTCGGGAGTACCTACCGAGCAGTACTTC
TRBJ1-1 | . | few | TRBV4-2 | CASSQSQTRMNTEAFF | TGTGCCAGCAGCCAATCACAGACCAGGATGAACACTGAAGCTTTCTTT
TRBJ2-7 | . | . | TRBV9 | CASSVGDPYEQYF | TGTGCCAGCAGCGTAGGGGACCCCTACGAGCAGTACTTC
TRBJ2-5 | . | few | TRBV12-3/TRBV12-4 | CASSRLGATQETQYF | TGTGCCAGCAGCCGACTAGGGGCAACACAAGAGACCCAGTACTTC
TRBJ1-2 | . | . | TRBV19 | CASRERGRDGYTF | TGTGCCAGTAGAGAGCGGGGGCGTGATGGCTACACCTTC
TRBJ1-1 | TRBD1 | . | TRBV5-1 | CASSSGWTGGTDTEAFF | TGCGCCAGCAGCTCTGGATGGACAGGGGGCACGGACACTGAAGCTTTCTTT
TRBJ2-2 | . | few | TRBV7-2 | CASSPYLSNTGELFF | TGTGCCAGCAGCCCTTACCTGTCGAACACCGGGGAGCTGTTTTTT
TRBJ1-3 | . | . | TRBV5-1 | CASSWDRSSSGNTIYF | TGCGCCAGCAGCTGGGACCGATCGAGCTCTGGAAACACCATATATTTT
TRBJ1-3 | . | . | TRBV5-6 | CASSLLAYVTPGNTIYF | TGTGCCAGCAGCTTGTTGGCGTATGTTACCCCTGGAAACACCATATATTTT
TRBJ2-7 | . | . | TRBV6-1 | CASSEGSQGLGQYF | TGTGCCAGCAGTGAAGGATCGCAGGGGTTGGGGCAGTACTTC
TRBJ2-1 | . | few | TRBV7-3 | CASSFRDGEQFF | TGTGCCAGCAGCTTCAGGGATGGTGAGCAGTTCTTC
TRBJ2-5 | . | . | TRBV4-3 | CASSQEYSYQETQYF | TGCGCCAGCAGCCAAGAGTACAGCTACCAAGAGACCCAGTACTTC
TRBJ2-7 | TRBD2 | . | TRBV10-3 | CALSPGGWSYEQYF | TGTGCCCTAAGCCCGGGGGGTTGGTCCTACGAGCAGTACTTC
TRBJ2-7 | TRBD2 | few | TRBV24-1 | CATSTGTSGSAYEQYF | TGTGCCACCAGTACTGGGACTAGCGGGAGCGCATACGAGCAGTACTTC
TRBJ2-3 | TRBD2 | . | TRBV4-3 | CASSALVGGRASTDTQYF | TGCGCCAGCAGCGCCTTGGTAGGCGGGAGGGCCTCGACAGATACGCAGTATTTT
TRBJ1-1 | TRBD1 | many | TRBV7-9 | CASSLGTGSTEAFF | TGTGCCAGCAGCTTAGGGACAGGGAGCACTGAAGCTTTCTTT
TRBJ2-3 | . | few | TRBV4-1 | CASSARSRSTDTQYF | TGCGCCAGCAGCGCCCGGTCACGGAGCACAGATACGCAGTATTTT
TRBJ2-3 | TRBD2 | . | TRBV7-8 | CASSPVVGGFTDTQYF | TGTGCCAGCAGCCCAGTAGTGGGAGGGTTTACAGATACGCAGTATTTT
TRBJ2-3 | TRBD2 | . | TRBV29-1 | CSVVAAGGRTDTQYF | TGCAGCGTTGTCGCAGCGGGGGGTCGCACAGATACGCAGTATTTT
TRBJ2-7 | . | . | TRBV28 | CASSFRIEQYF | TGTGCCAGCAGTTTCAGGATAGAGCAGTACTTC
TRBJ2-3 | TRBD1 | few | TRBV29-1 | CSVAQGAESTDTQYF | TGCAGCGTTGCCCAGGGGGCAGAGAGCACAGATACGCAGTATTTT
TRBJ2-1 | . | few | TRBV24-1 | CATSDPGTHLSGEQFF | TGTGCCACCAGTGACCCCGGGACTCACCTCTCGGGTGAGCAGTTCTTC